One sample yielded the 7 T cell receptor beta chains listed below, sequenced in a study of blood T cell repertoires in COVID-19. TCRdb's table, derived via immunoSEQ multiplex PCR, lists solely in-frame clones and lacks some. The sample consists of some 210,000 clones, 84% of them appearing once. Sequencing was done on a sample of peripheral blood. These receptors were taken from a human donor in a cohort sampled during active COVID-19.

This chain links TRBV30 with TRBJ1-3, with D maybe TRBD1 (6 bases). Trimming left V 2 bases short and J 4 bases short, with 12 bases between. Looked up from germline, CDR1 is GTSNPN and CDR2 is SVGIG (reference sequence). The CDR3 covers 14 residues. This CDR3 reads CAWSRGSQGNTIYF. The CDR3 DNA reads as TGTGCCTGGAGTAGGGGGAGTCAAGGAAACACCATATATTTT.

The chain links TRBV6-4 to TRBJ2-2; 8 bases map to TRBD1. V dropped 6 bases and J dropped 6; count of bases not matched to a gene: 6. The CDR3 runs 14 residues. Germline V gives CDR1 MRHNA, CDR2 SNTAGT. The CDR3 here is CASRGQGSAGELFF. DNA of the CDR3: TGTGCCAGCAGAGGACAGGGTTCCGCCGGGGAGCTGTTTTTT.

The chain links TRBV5-4 to TRBJ2-1; D perhaps matches TRBD2 (7 bases). The germline gives CDR1 SGHNT, CDR2 YYREEE (reference sequence). Trimming removed 5 bases from V and 2 bases from J, with 17 bases in between. The CDR3 covers 16 residues. The CDR3 spells CASSPRGGGAYNEQFF. The CDR3 nucleotides are TGTGCCAGCAGTCCGAGGGGGGGAGGGGCCTACAATGAGCAGTTCTTC. The complete variable domain, with remaining parts taken from reference TRBV5-4 and TRBJ2-1, reads ETGVTQSPTHLIKTRGQQVTLRCSSQSGHNTVSWYQQALGQGPQFIFQYYREEENGRGNFPPRFSGLQFPNYSSELNVNALELDDSALYLCASSPRGGGAYNEQFFGPGTRLTVL.

The V gene is TRBV28, the J gene TRBJ1-4, with D maybe TRBD1 (6 bases). The V end was cut by 8 bases, the J end by 2 bases, with 15 bases between. CDR1 and CDR2 from the germline V gene are MDHEN and SYDVKM. The CDR3 totals 15 residues. CDR3 nucleotide sequence: TGTGCCAGCTCCCCGGGGGGCAGGACTAATGAAAAACTGTTTTTT. It specifies CASSPGGRTNEKLFF.

The chain combines TRBV28 with TRBJ1-1; D ambiguous. Trimming removed 7 bases from V and 5 bases from J, with 17 bases in between. The germline CDR1 and CDR2 sequences are MDHEN and SYDVKM. CDR3 size: 14 residues. DNA of the CDR3: TGTGCCAGCATCCGGAGGGCGGCCCATACTGAAGCTTTCTTT. Translation gives CASIRRAAHTEAFF.

The chain carries TRBV19 and TRBJ1-6; 9 nucleotides agree with TRBD1. CDR1 and CDR2 (germline): LNHDA, SQIVND (reference sequence). Trimming removed 8 bases from V and 11 bases from J; junction bases left unmatched: 13. This CDR3 has 15 amino acids. The CDR3 here is CASEQGAATLTPLHF. In nucleotides, the CDR3 is TGTGCCAGTGAACAGGGGGCAGCCACTCTAACACCCCTCCACTTT.

This clone was seen many times. The chain links TRBV2 to TRBJ2-1; 8 bases match TRBD2. Losses at the gene ends were 4 bases for V and 5 bases for J; bases not matched to a gene: 7. Germline CDR1 is SNHLY and CDR2 is FYNNEI. The CDR3 has 15 residues. The CDR3, as DNA: TGTGCCAGCAGTGGATGGACTAGCAGTGACAATGAGCAGTTCTTC. This sequence encodes CASSGWTSSDNEQFF.